The subject of this entry is one T cell receptor (beta chain). This clone came up a few times. Which antigen it targets is not known. Within one base of it there is no much larger clone, and no base qualities were kept. The library relied on the immunoSEQ multiplex PCR assay. As stored in TCRdb, this immuneACCESS dataset retains in-frame rearrangements with V and J assigned. A fraction of the clones does not appear; measured against another copy, unresolved V genes explain less than half of the discrepancy, and the remainder lacks a known reason. This sample lists 11,000 to 15,000 clones; roughly 71% were detected once. Around 28% of the sample rests with the top ten. Reading from cysteine to phenylalanine, the CDR3 counts 18 amino acids. Only the CDR3 region is kept as DNA, spanning 54 bases read in frame from base 1. From V the trimming removes 0 bases and from J it removes 1 base, while the gene matches leave 10 bases of the junction unaccounted for. CDR1 and CDR2, per the germline V gene, are SGHRS and YFSETQ.

This sample was included in a study of T cells after somatic rescue of genetic block (TCRdb year 2020). For context, the study as a whole: What the study looked at was long-term robustness, specifically in a T-cell system that came about through somatic rescue of a genetic block in T-cell development.

The chain uses TRBV5-1 and TRBJ1-2; TRBD1 aligns with 9 central bases. The TCR was taken from a man between 18 and 35 years old. The sequencing sample was made of peripheral blood mononuclear cells (PBMCs). The sequence in DNA is TGCGCCAGCAGCTTGGCCTGGACAGGGGCGATTTTTAACTATGGCTACACCTTC. This translates into CASSLAWTGAIFNYGYTF.